The rows below give T cell receptor beta chains drawn from one sample of a study of vaccination effects on CD4 cells after COVID-19. The table came from immunoSEQ multiplex PCR; TCRdb's copy has only in-frame clones and leaves some out. The top ten clones hold 4% of a sample with roughly 75,000 clones, about 65% of them seen once. These receptors lack a known antigen. The source was CD4+ T cells from PBMCs cultured with HCoV-OC43 spike peptides, collected before COVID-19 vaccination. The receptor source for this set is a human donor who received a COVID-19 vaccine. Each CDR3 is given with its conserved first and last residue. Fields, in order: V gene, J gene, D gene, clone size, CDR3 DNA, CDR3 protein. The D gene is left open where the match is weak. Clone size appears in some rows only: once, few, many, or a class for an expanded clone.

v_call: TRBV5-8
j_call: TRBJ1-3
d_call: NA
clone_size: NA
cdr3_nt: TGTGCCAGCAGGGTGACCTCTGGAAACACCATATATTTT
cdr3_aa: CASRVTSGNTIYF

v_call: TRBV19
j_call: TRBJ1-1
d_call: NA
clone_size: NA
cdr3_nt: TGTGCCAGTAGTGCAAAACAGGGTGGGGGGACTGAAGCTTTCTTT
cdr3_aa: CASSAKQGGGTEAFF

v_call: TRBV5-6
j_call: TRBJ2-5
d_call: TRBD2
clone_size: NA
cdr3_nt: TGTGCCAGCAGCCCCCGTGTGGGGGGGGTCCAAGAGACCCAGTACTTC
cdr3_aa: CASSPRVGGVQETQYF

v_call: TRBV28
j_call: TRBJ1-1
d_call: NA
clone_size: NA
cdr3_nt: TGTGCCAGCAATCCCATGACAGTTCCGAACACTGAAGCTTTCTTT
cdr3_aa: CASNPMTVPNTEAFF

v_call: TRBV28
j_call: TRBJ2-6
d_call: NA
clone_size: NA
cdr3_nt: TGTGCCAGCAGTTTCCCCCAGGGCCCCTTTTCTGGGGCCAACGTCCTGACTTTC
cdr3_aa: CASSFPQGPFSGANVLTF

v_call: TRBV5-1
j_call: TRBJ2-5
d_call: TRBD2
clone_size: NA
cdr3_nt: TGCGCCAGCAGCCCCGCCACCAGCGGGGGGGAGACCCAGTACTTC
cdr3_aa: CASSPATSGGETQYF

v_call: TRBV3-1/TRBV3-2
j_call: TRBJ1-1
d_call: NA
clone_size: NA
cdr3_nt: TGTGCCAGCAGCCCCAGGGGCCGCGGAGCCTACACTGAAGCTTTCTTT
cdr3_aa: CASSPRGRGAYTEAFF

v_call: TRBV5-1
j_call: TRBJ2-1
d_call: TRBD1
clone_size: NA
cdr3_nt: TGCGCCAGCAGCTTGGACAGGGGGCCGAATGAGCAGTTCTTC
cdr3_aa: CASSLDRGPNEQFF

v_call: TRBV11-2
j_call: TRBJ2-1
d_call: NA
clone_size: NA
cdr3_nt: TGTGCCAGCAGCTTAGTCCCGCGGGGTGGGTTCTTC
cdr3_aa: CASSLVPRGGFF

v_call: TRBV6-5
j_call: TRBJ2-5
d_call: TRBD2
clone_size: once
cdr3_nt: TGTGCCAGCAGCGGGACTACTAAAGAGACCCAGTACTTC
cdr3_aa: CASSGTTKETQYF

v_call: TRBV5-1
j_call: TRBJ1-5
d_call: NA
clone_size: NA
cdr3_nt: TGCGCCAGCAGCTTGGAGGGTTATAGCAATCAGCCCCAGCATTTT
cdr3_aa: CASSLEGYSNQPQHF

v_call: TRBV7-6
j_call: TRBJ1-4
d_call: NA
clone_size: NA
cdr3_nt: TGTGCCAGCAGCTTAAGGTCCGGAAATAATGAAAAACTGTTTTTT
cdr3_aa: CASSLRSGNNEKLFF

v_call: TRBV4-1
j_call: TRBJ1-2
d_call: TRBD1
clone_size: few
cdr3_nt: TGCGCCAGCAGCCAAGACAGGGGGCGCGGTTATGGCTACACCTTC
cdr3_aa: CASSQDRGRGYGYTF

v_call: TRBV5-4
j_call: TRBJ2-5
d_call: TRBD2
clone_size: NA
cdr3_nt: TGTGCCAGCAGCTTGGCGTTGGCGGGGGAGGAGACCCAGTACTTC
cdr3_aa: CASSLALAGEETQYF

v_call: TRBV7-2
j_call: TRBJ1-3
d_call: NA
clone_size: NA
cdr3_nt: TGTGCCAGCAGTGGGGGCAGAACCTCTGGAAACACCATATATTTT
cdr3_aa: CASSGGRTSGNTIYF

v_call: TRBV24-1
j_call: TRBJ1-2
d_call: NA
clone_size: NA
cdr3_nt: TGTGCCACCAGTGACGGAAGTTATGGCTACACCTTC
cdr3_aa: CATSDGSYGYTF

v_call: TRBV7-7
j_call: TRBJ2-5
d_call: NA
clone_size: NA
cdr3_nt: TGTGCCAGCAGCTTATCGGGGATCCAAGAGACCCAGTACTTC
cdr3_aa: CASSLSGIQETQYF

v_call: TRBV4-3
j_call: TRBJ1-2
d_call: NA
clone_size: NA
cdr3_nt: TGCGCCAGCAGCCTGGACACACTTCGCTATGGCTACACCTTC
cdr3_aa: CASSLDTLRYGYTF

v_call: TRBV6-6
j_call: TRBJ1-5
d_call: TRBD1
clone_size: NA
cdr3_nt: TGTGCCAGCAGCCGGGACAGGGCAAATCAGCCCCAGCATTTT
cdr3_aa: CASSRDRANQPQHF

v_call: TRBV27
j_call: TRBJ2-1
d_call: TRBD2
clone_size: NA
cdr3_nt: TGTGCCAGCAGTCCTATAGCGGGGCCGAGGGGTGAGCAGTTCTTC
cdr3_aa: CASSPIAGPRGEQFF

v_call: TRBV24-1
j_call: TRBJ2-4
d_call: NA
clone_size: NA
cdr3_nt: TGTGCCACCAGTGATACTGGCCGGGGAAACATTCAGTACTTC
cdr3_aa: CATSDTGRGNIQYF

v_call: TRBV6-5
j_call: TRBJ1-1
d_call: NA
clone_size: NA
cdr3_nt: TGTGCCAGCACTCACGGAGGGAACACTGAAGCTTTCTTT
cdr3_aa: CASTHGGNTEAFF

v_call: TRBV3-1/TRBV3-2
j_call: TRBJ2-1
d_call: NA
clone_size: NA
cdr3_nt: TGTGCCAGCAGCCAAGATTTCCAGAGGAGTCCTCTAAATGAGCAGTTCTTC
cdr3_aa: CASSQDFQRSPLNEQFF

v_call: TRBV27
j_call: TRBJ1-6
d_call: TRBD1
clone_size: NA
cdr3_nt: TGTGCCAGCAGTATTCCGGGACAGAGGGCTCGGGGAACCCTCCACTTT
cdr3_aa: CASSIPGQRARGTLHF

v_call: TRBV7-3
j_call: TRBJ2-1
d_call: NA
clone_size: NA
cdr3_nt: TGTGCCAGCAGCCCTAGACTAGTGGGCTACAATGAGCAGTTCTTC
cdr3_aa: CASSPRLVGYNEQFF

v_call: TRBV6-5
j_call: TRBJ1-2
d_call: TRBD1
clone_size: NA
cdr3_nt: TGTGCCAGCAGTAGACAGGGAAGGGGTCTTGGCTACACCTTC
cdr3_aa: CASSRQGRGLGYTF

v_call: TRBV12-3/TRBV12-4
j_call: TRBJ1-1
d_call: NA
clone_size: NA
cdr3_nt: TGTGCCAGCAGATTTCTCGTGAACACTGAAGCTTTCTTT
cdr3_aa: CASRFLVNTEAFF

v_call: TRBV9
j_call: TRBJ2-3
d_call: TRBD1
clone_size: NA
cdr3_nt: TGTGCCAGCAGCTTTGGACAGGGCTTAGGAGATACGCAGTATTTT
cdr3_aa: CASSFGQGLGDTQYF

v_call: TRBV10-1
j_call: TRBJ2-3
d_call: NA
clone_size: NA
cdr3_nt: TGCGCCAGTAGTGGGACACTGAGCACAGATACGCAGTATTTT
cdr3_aa: CASSGTLSTDTQYF

v_call: TRBV5-1
j_call: TRBJ1-1
d_call: NA
clone_size: NA
cdr3_nt: TGCGCCAGCAGCCCATTCGTAGCGGAAGAAGCTTTCTTT
cdr3_aa: CASSPFVAEEAFF

v_call: TRBV28
j_call: TRBJ1-5
d_call: NA
clone_size: NA
cdr3_nt: TGTGCCAGCAGTTTTGTGGGGAACAATCAGCCCCAGCATTTT
cdr3_aa: CASSFVGNNQPQHF

v_call: TRBV6-5
j_call: TRBJ1-2
d_call: TRBD1
clone_size: NA
cdr3_nt: TGTGCCAGCAGAGCCGGGACAGGGTATGGCTACACCTTC
cdr3_aa: CASRAGTGYGYTF

v_call: TRBV5-1
j_call: TRBJ1-1
d_call: NA
clone_size: NA
cdr3_nt: TGCGCCAGCAGCTCAACGGCCCCGACAGGGAACACTGAAGCTTTCTTT
cdr3_aa: CASSSTAPTGNTEAFF

v_call: TRBV7-3
j_call: TRBJ2-4
d_call: NA
clone_size: few
cdr3_nt: TGTGCCAGCAGCTTAAGGGCAGATCTAGCCAAAAACATTCAGTACTTC
cdr3_aa: CASSLRADLAKNIQYF

v_call: TRBV28
j_call: TRBJ2-3
d_call: NA
clone_size: NA
cdr3_nt: TGTGCCTCCGGCAGTACGCAGTATTTT
cdr3_aa: CASGSTQYF

v_call: TRBV2
j_call: TRBJ1-2
d_call: NA
clone_size: NA
cdr3_nt: TGTGCCAGCAGCATGACAGGTCAATCGGAAGGCTACACCTTC
cdr3_aa: CASSMTGQSEGYTF

v_call: TRBV7-8
j_call: TRBJ2-5
d_call: TRBD1
clone_size: NA
cdr3_nt: TGTGCCAGCAGCTCGGACAGGGTCACGTACCAAGAGACCCAGTACTTC
cdr3_aa: CASSSDRVTYQETQYF

v_call: TRBV28
j_call: TRBJ1-5
d_call: TRBD1
clone_size: few
cdr3_nt: TGTGCCAGCAGGGAAACAGGGGCGCAGCCCCAGCATTTT
cdr3_aa: CASRETGAQPQHF

v_call: TRBV9
j_call: TRBJ2-3
d_call: TRBD1
clone_size: NA
cdr3_nt: TGTGCCAGCAGCGTCGGACAGGGGGCACCGGATACGCAGTATTTT
cdr3_aa: CASSVGQGAPDTQYF

v_call: TRBV7-9
j_call: TRBJ2-5
d_call: TRBD1
clone_size: NA
cdr3_nt: TGTGCCAGCAGCTTCCAGGGGGCGAGAGAGACCCAGTACTTC
cdr3_aa: CASSFQGARETQYF